The 26 T cell receptor beta chains presented below share a single source sample, sequenced in a study of PD-L1 blockade in urothelial cancer. Profiling relied on immunoSEQ multiplex PCR, and the TCRdb table lists in-frame clones only, not all of them. This sample has some 120,000 clones, with more than 70% found just once. Time point indicated: peripheral blood 6 weeks after treatment start. Specimen: PBMCs, collected around atezolizumab (anti-PD-L1) treatment. The receptors were sampled from a man in his forties or fifties with urothelial cancer.

In its sample, this clone was seen once. V is TRBV6-6 and J is TRBJ1-1, with 10 bases matching TRBD1. The V gene's germline CDR1 is MNHNY and CDR2 SVGAGI (reference sequence). V was clipped by 0 bases and J by 7 bases; unmatched bases: 5. The length of the CDR3 is 15 residues. Written as DNA, the CDR3 is TGTGCCAGCAGTTACTCGAAGACAGGGGGCGGTGAAGCTTTCTTT. Translating gives CASSYSKTGGGEAFF.

V is TRBV19 and J is TRBJ2-7; the match to TRBD2 covers 7 bases. Germline V gives CDR1 LNHDA, CDR2 SQIVND (reference sequence). Trimming removed 4 bases from V and 1 base from J; junction bases left unmatched: 7. The CDR3 has 15 residues. The CDR3, as DNA: TGTGCCAGTAGTAGTTCTACCGGGGGGTCCTACGAGCAGTACTTC. Protein: CASSSSTGGSYEQYF. The full variable domain, with the rest looked up from reference TRBV19 and TRBJ2-7, is DGGITQSPKYLFRKEGQNVTLSCEQNLNHDAMYWYRQDPGQGLRLIYYSQIVNDFQKGDIAEGYSVSREKKESFPLTVTSAQKNPTAFYLCASSSSTGGSYEQYFGPGTRLTVT.

The chain recombines TRBV15 with TRBJ2-7; no clear D gene. CDR1 is LNHNV, CDR2 YYDKDF, per germline (reference sequence). V lost 0 bases and J lost 2, with 8 bases in between. CDR3 length: 14 amino acids. The CDR3 DNA is TGTGCCACCAGCAGAGAGGGCAACCCCTACGAGCAGTACTTC. Translation gives CATSREGNPYEQYF. The entire variable domain, with the rest obtained from reference TRBV15 and TRBJ2-7, is as follows: DAMVIQNPRYQVTQFGKPVTLSCSQTLNHNVMYWYQQKSSQAPKLLFHYYDKDFNNEADTPDNFQSRRPNTSFCFLDIRSPGLGDTAMYLCATSREGNPYEQYFGPGTRLTVT.

The V gene is TRBV10-3, the J gene TRBJ2-7; 10 positions match TRBD1. The germline V gene encodes CDR1 ENHRY and CDR2 SYGVKD. The trim removed 4 bases at V and 2 bases at J, leaving 2 bases unmatched. There are 14 residues in the CDR3. The CDR3 bases are TGTGCCATCAGTGGGGGACAGGGGACCTACGAGCAGTACTTC. Protein sequence: CAISGGQGTYEQYF.

V usage is TRBV6-5 and J usage is TRBJ2-1; weak D call: TRBD2 (6 bases). The CDR3 extends over 14 amino acids. Per the germline V gene, CDR1 is MNHEY and CDR2 is SVGAGI. Trimming took off 5 bases at V and 5 bases at J, with 13 bases between the two ends. CDR3 region: CASSPRRDNNEQFF. The CDR3 DNA reads TGTGCCAGCAGTCCCAGGCGGGATAACAATGAGCAGTTCTTC.

The chain carries TRBV5-6 and TRBJ1-2, with 8 nucleotides matching TRBD1. The V segment lost 4 bases and the J segment 8 bases; nucleotides outside the gene matches: 7. Germline V gene lookup returns CDR1 SGHDT and CDR2 YYEEEE. This CDR3 comprises 13 residues. The CDR3 protein is CASSETGAEGYTF. CDR3 DNA sequence: TGTGCCAGCAGCGAGACAGGGGCAGAGGGCTACACCTTC.

The chain is built from TRBV7-8 and TRBJ1-2, with 10 positions matching TRBD1. Trimming took 3 bases from V and 4 from J; bases not matched to a gene: 2. The CDR3 loop spans 14 amino acids. Germline CDR1 reads SGHVS; CDR2 reads FQNEAQ. The CDR3 here is CASSFGDRGYGYTF. The CDR3 bases are TGTGCCAGCAGCTTTGGGGACAGGGGCTATGGCTACACCTTC.

The chain joins TRBV30 to TRBJ2-1; no definite D call. Germline V gene sequence: CDR1 GTSNPN, CDR2 SVGIG (reference sequence). The CDR3 has 14 amino acids. V lost 6 bases, J lost 0 bases, and 12 bases lay in between. This CDR3 reads CACRGGSSYNEQFF. DNA for the CDR3: TGTGCCTGTCGCGGTGGAAGCTCCTACAATGAGCAGTTCTTC.

The rearrangement joins TRBV10-3 to TRBJ2-5, with TRBD2 matching 9 bases. Per the germline V gene, CDR1 is ENHRY and CDR2 is SYGVKD. Trimming cost V 0 bases and J 1 base; bases outside gene matches: 0. The CDR3 length is 15 residues. The CDR3 here is CAISESTSGQETQYF. Here the CDR3 DNA reads TGTGCCATCAGTGAGTCGACTAGCGGCCAAGAGACCCAGTACTTC.

This chain joins TRBV27 and TRBJ2-3, with 7 bases aligning to TRBD2. V shed 7 bases and J 2 bases; nucleotides not matched to a gene: 6. The CDR3 runs 14 residues. In germline, CDR1 is MNHEY, CDR2 SMNVEV (reference sequence). CDR3 nucleotides: TGTGCCAGCAACCTGGGGGGGATCACAGATACGCAGTATTTT. It specifies CASNLGGITDTQYF.

This chain uses TRBV18 with TRBJ1-6, with D perhaps TRBD1 (6 bases). Trimming removed 5 bases at V and 10 bases at J, with 21 bases between. CDR3 length: 16 residues. Germline assignment: CDR1 KGHSH and CDR2 LQKENI. CDR3 in DNA: TGTGCCAGCTCAGCGTATACCGGGACAAAGACATCACCCCTCCACTTT. Translating it yields CASSAYTGTKTSPLHF.

This CDR3 reads CAWKISRLSTGELFF. The DNA of the CDR3 is TGTGCCTGGAAAATAAGCAGGCTTTCCACCGGGGAGCTGTTTTTT. The chain has TRBV30 and TRBJ2-2; D is unclear. Per germline, CDR1 GTSNPN and CDR2 SVGIG (reference sequence). V lost 4 bases and J lost 4, with 16 bases in between. CDR3 size: 15 residues.

This sequence joins TRBV2 and TRBJ2-1; D is perhaps TRBD2 (5 bases). Germline CDR1 reads SNHLY; CDR2 reads FYNNEI. The CDR3 spans 17 residues. V dropped 8 bases and J dropped 0 bases, with 20 bases sitting between them. This CDR3 reads CASRKAEGYISYNEQFF. DNA for the CDR3: TGTGCCAGCCGAAAAGCTGAGGGCTATATCTCCTACAATGAGCAGTTCTTC. The whole variable domain, remainder taken from reference TRBV2 and TRBJ2-1, is EPEVTQTPSHQVTQMGQEVILRCVPISNHLYFYWYRQILGQKVEFLVSFYNNEISEKSEIFDDQFSVERPDGSNFTLKIRSTKLEDSAMYFCASRKAEGYISYNEQFFGPGTRLTVL.

This chain uses TRBV6-5 with TRBJ1-2; 7 positions match TRBD1. V was clipped by 10 bases and J by 7 bases; unmatched bases: 12. This CDR3 region has 13 residues. CDR1 and CDR2 (germline): MNHEY, SVGAGI. The DNA for the CDR3 is TGTGCCACTCTCGCAGGGACAGTGGGTGGCTACACCTTC. Protein product: CATLAGTVGGYTF.

V usage is TRBV9 and J usage is TRBJ1-1, with TRBD1 identical over 8 bases. Trimming removed 3 bases from V and 12 bases from J; junction bases left unmatched: 10. Germline V gives CDR1 SGDLS, CDR2 YYNGEE. The CDR3 has 13 residues. The CDR3 sequence: CASSGPGQGATFF. In DNA form, the CDR3 reads TGTGCCAGCAGCGGACCGGGGCAGGGGGCCACTTTCTTT.

The V and J genes are TRBV7-9 and TRBJ2-1; 11 nucleotides match TRBD2. This CDR3 contains 14 residues. The V gene's germline CDR1 is SEHNR and CDR2 FQNEAQ (reference sequence). With V trimmed by 5 bases and J by 6 bases, 3 bases remained unmatched. The CDR3: CASSPTSGGNEQFF. In DNA, the CDR3 is TGTGCCAGCAGCCCAACTAGCGGGGGCAATGAGCAGTTCTTC.

V and J are TRBV28 and TRBJ1-5; D uncertain. Germline V gene lookup returns CDR1 MDHEN and CDR2 SYDVKM. The CDR3 spans 13 residues. The V and J ends lost 2 bases and 2 bases respectively, with 4 bases between them. The CDR3 nucleotides read TGTGCCAGCAGTTTAGTAGGCAATCAGCCCCAGCATTTT. Encoded protein: CASSLVGNQPQHF.

The rearrangement joins TRBV9 to TRBJ2-1, with a tentative D call TRBD2 (6 bases). Germline CDR1 SGDLS, CDR2 YYNGEE. This CDR3 spans 16 amino acids. V was cut by 0 bases and J by 0 bases, with 10 bases left in between. As DNA, the CDR3 is TGTGCCAGCAGCGTAGTTGCGGGGAGCTCCTACAATGAGCAGTTCTTC. Amino acids: CASSVVAGSSYNEQFF.

This chain uses TRBV29-1 with TRBJ2-2, with D perhaps TRBD1 (6 bases). The CDR3 loop spans 15 amino acids. V lost 6 bases to trimming and J lost 1 base, with 15 bases between them. Per germline, CDR1 SQVTM and CDR2 ANQGSEA. The CDR3 DNA sequence: TGCAGCGTGGCCGTCGGACAGTGGAACACCGGGGAGCTGTTTTTT. Translated: CSVAVGQWNTGELFF.

The rearrangement links TRBV2 to TRBJ1-5; D possibly corresponds to TRBD1 (5 bases). Trimming left V 7 bases short and J 0 bases short, with 13 bases between. CDR1 is SNHLY, CDR2 FYNNEI, per germline. This CDR3 contains 15 residues. The CDR3 nucleotides read TGTGCCAGCAACGAATACAGGACTAGCAATCAGCCCCAGCATTTT. Its translation is CASNEYRTSNQPQHF.

The V and J genes are TRBV28 and TRBJ2-6; 12 bases are shared with TRBD2. V shed 5 bases, J shed 4 bases, and the junction held 9 bases outside the gene matches. CDR1 and CDR2 (germline): MDHEN, SYDVKM. The CDR3 is made up of 18 amino acids. CDR3 loop: CASSQTSGRSMGANVLTF. The DNA of the CDR3 is TGTGCCAGCAGTCAAACTAGCGGGAGGTCTATGGGGGCCAACGTCCTGACTTTC. Full variable domain (rest looked up from reference TRBV28 and TRBJ2-6): DVKVTQSSRYLVKRTGEKVFLECVQDMDHENMFWYRQDPGLGLRLIYFSYDVKMKEKGDIPEGYSVSREKKERFSLILESASTNQTSMYLCASSQTSGRSMGANVLTFGAGSRLTVL.

The chain couples TRBV6-5 to TRBJ1-5; D remains unclear. This CDR3 spans 14 amino acids. V lost 3 bases to trimming and J lost 3 bases, with 9 bases between them. Germline V gene lookup returns CDR1 MNHEY and CDR2 SVGAGI. The CDR3, as DNA: TGTGCCAGCAGTTATCCGGGGAACAATCAGCCCCAGCATTTT. This gives the protein CASSYPGNNQPQHF.

V and J are TRBV19 and TRBJ2-5; a weak D match, TRBD2 (6 bases). The CDR3 is 15 residues long. V lost 5 bases and J 4 bases, leaving 17 bases between the germline ends. Per the germline V gene, CDR1 is LNHDA and CDR2 is SQIVND (reference sequence). The CDR3 DNA is TGTGCCAGTAGTCCGGACGGAGGGGTAGGAGAGACCCAGTACTTC. Translated, it gives CASSPDGGVGETQYF.

The V gene is TRBV11-2, the J gene TRBJ2-1; 7 positions agree with TRBD1. After removal of 2 bases from V and 7 bases from J, the junction contained 8 bases not matched to a gene. This CDR3 is built from 15 residues. Germline V gene sequence: CDR1 SGHAT, CDR2 FQNNGV. Here the CDR3 reads CASSLSDGQANEQFF. In DNA, the CDR3 is TGTGCCAGCAGCTTATCCGATGGACAGGCGAATGAGCAGTTCTTC.

The CDR3, as DNA: TGTGCCAGCAGCTCCGCAGGCTCGGGGTATACTGAAGCTTTCTTT. This sequence encodes CASSSAGSGYTEAFF. The rearrangement links TRBV7-9 to TRBJ1-1; D remains unclear. The CDR3 totals 15 residues. Germline-derived CDR1 and CDR2 are SEHNR and FQNEAQ (reference sequence). Trimming left V 4 bases short and J 5 bases short, with 17 bases between.

This clone came up many times. This chain joins TRBV28 and TRBJ1-1; 8 bases map to TRBD1. Germline CDR1 reads MDHEN; CDR2 reads SYDVKM. The V segment lost 5 bases and the J segment 8 bases; nucleotides outside the gene matches: 7. CDR3 size: 13 residues. The CDR3 region has the DNA TGTGCCAGCAGTCCACCCGGGACAGGAGAAGCTTTCTTT. Translating gives CASSPPGTGEAFF.